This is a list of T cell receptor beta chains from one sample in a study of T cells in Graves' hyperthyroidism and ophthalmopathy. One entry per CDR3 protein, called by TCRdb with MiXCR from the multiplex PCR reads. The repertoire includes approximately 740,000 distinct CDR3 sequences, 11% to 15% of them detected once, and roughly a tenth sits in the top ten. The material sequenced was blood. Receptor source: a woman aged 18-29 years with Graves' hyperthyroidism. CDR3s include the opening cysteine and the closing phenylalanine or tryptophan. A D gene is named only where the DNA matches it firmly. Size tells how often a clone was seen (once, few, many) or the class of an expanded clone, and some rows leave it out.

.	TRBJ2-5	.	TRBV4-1	CASSRTGQQETQYF	TGCGCCAGCAGCCGAACCGGGCAACAAGAGACCCAGTACTTC
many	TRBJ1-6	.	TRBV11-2	CASRLSRTTSYNSPLHF	TGTGCCAGCAGACTGAGCAGGACGACCTCCTATAATTCACCCCTCCACTTT
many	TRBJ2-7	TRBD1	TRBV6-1	CASRGQGVYEQYF	TGTGCCAGCAGGGGACAGGGGGTCTACGAGCAGTACTTC
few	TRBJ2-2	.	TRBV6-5	CASSYNGELFF	TGTGCCAGCAGTTACAATGGGGAGCTGTTTTTT
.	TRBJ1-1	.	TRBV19	CASKDNTEAFF	TGTGCCAGCAAAGATAACACTGAAGCTTTCTTT
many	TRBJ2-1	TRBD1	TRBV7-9	CASSLAGRGPHGGQFF	TGTGCCAGCAGCTTAGCGGGCAGGGGGCCCCACGGTGGGCAGTTCTTC
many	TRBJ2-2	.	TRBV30	CAWSVRIAGWITGELFF	TGTGCCTGGAGTGTACGGATTGCAGGGTGGATTACCGGGGAGCTGTTTTTT
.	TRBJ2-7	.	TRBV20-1	CSAPLYRSYEQYF	TGCAGTGCTCCCCTTTACAGGTCCTACGAGCAGTACTTC
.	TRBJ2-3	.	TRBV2	CASPGEGFSADTQYF	TGTGCCAGCCCGGGCGAAGGGTTCTCGGCAGATACGCAGTATTTT
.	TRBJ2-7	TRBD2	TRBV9	CASSVAETSDSYEQYF	TGTGCCAGCAGCGTGGCCGAGACTAGCGACTCCTACGAGCAGTACTTC
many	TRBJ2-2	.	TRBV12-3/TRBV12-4	CASSLSRSQRLYTGELFF	TGTGCCAGCAGTTTGAGTCGGAGCCAACGCTTATACACCGGGGAGCTGTTTTTT
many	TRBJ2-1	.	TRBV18	CASSPPPGNNEQFF	TGTGCCAGCTCACCACCCCCCGGGAACAATGAGCAGTTCTTC
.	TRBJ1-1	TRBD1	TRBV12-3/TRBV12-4	CASSYTGGSTEAFF	TGTGCCAGCAGTTACACAGGGGGTAGTACTGAAGCTTTCTTT
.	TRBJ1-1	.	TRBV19	CASSAPGGARKAFF	TGTGCCAGTAGTGCCCCAGGCGGAGCCCGAAAAGCTTTCTTT
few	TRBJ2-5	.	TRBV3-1	CASSQSPGAEETQYF	TGTGCCAGCAGCCAATCCCCGGGAGCGGAAGAGACCCAGTACTTC
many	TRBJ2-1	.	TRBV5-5	CASSFVLNEQFF	TGTGCCAGCAGCTTCGTCCTCAATGAGCAGTTCTTC
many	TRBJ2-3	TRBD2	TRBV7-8	CASGVGRETDTQYF	TGTGCCAGCGGGGTTGGGCGGGAGACAGATACGCAGTATTTT
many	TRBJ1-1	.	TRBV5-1	CASSLDLNTEAFF	TGTGCCAGCAGCTTGGACCTGAACACTGAAGCTTTCTTT
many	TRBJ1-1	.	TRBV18	CASSPSMNTEAFF	TGTGCCAGCTCGCCAAGTATGAACACTGAAGCTTTCTTT
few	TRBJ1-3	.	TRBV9	CASSDPPGTSSGNTIYF	TGTGCCAGCAGCGACCCTCCGGGGACCAGCTCTGGAAACACCATATATTTT
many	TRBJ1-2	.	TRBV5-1	CASSPGAEYGYTF	TGCGCCAGCAGCCCGGGGGCGGAGTATGGCTACACCTTC
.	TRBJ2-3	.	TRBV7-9	CASSLNRVREDTQYF	TGTGCCAGCAGCCTAAACAGGGTGAGGGAAGATACGCAGTATTTT
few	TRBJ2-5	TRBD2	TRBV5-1	CASSLGPSGQETQYF	TGCGCCAGCAGCTTGGGGCCTAGCGGACAAGAGACCCAGTACTTC
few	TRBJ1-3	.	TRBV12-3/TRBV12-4	CASRPHGSGNTIYF	TGTGCCAGCAGACCCCACGGGTCCGGAAACACCATATATTTT
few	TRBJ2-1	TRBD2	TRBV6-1	CASTRKSGSSEQFF	TGTGCCAGCACCCGAAAGAGCGGGAGCTCTGAGCAGTTCTTC
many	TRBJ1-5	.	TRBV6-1	CASSQVLNQPQHF	TGTGCCAGCAGTCAGGTCCTCAATCAGCCCCAGCATTTT